This T cell receptor beta chain stems from a study of T cells after posttransplantation cyclophosphamide. General study results and limits: After PTCy, TRB diversity resembled that of CNI/methotrexate controls. Donor-recipient repertoire similarity was low at 1-2 months, rising over year one. TRB overlap between skin or GI tissue T cells and blood was limited.

Produced via immunoSEQ multiplex PCR; TCRdb's table is partial and in-frame only. The sample lists 12,000 or so clones, around nine tenths occurring once. On this clone: Its antigen is currently unknown.

Treatment was busulfan-fludarabine conditioning, a marrow graft, and cyclophosphamide on days +3 and +4. The sample consisted of PBMCs, taken after allogeneic stem cell transplant with posttransplant cyclophosphamide. The receptor comes from a female patient younger than 45 who received an allogeneic stem cell transplant from an unrelated donor, was CMV-positive, and had no GVHD. Some T cells may have come from the graft donor.

CDR3 amino acids: CASSIPGTLFNQPQHF. The DNA for the CDR3 is TGTGCCAGTAGTATCCCAGGGACTCTGTTCAATCAGCCCCAGCATTTT. The V gene is TRBV19, the J gene TRBJ1-5, with D possibly being TRBD1 (5 bases). CDR3 size: 16 residues. V shed 3 bases and J shed 3 bases, with 15 bases lying between them. Germline V gene data show CDR1 as LNHDA and CDR2 as SQIVND (reference sequence).